The 27 T cell receptor beta chains in this list originate from one sample, sequenced in a study of cytotoxic CD8 clonotypes in ibrutinib-treated CLL. Assay: immunoSEQ multiplex PCR; the TCRdb copy retains only in-frame clones and omits some. The data show 45,000 to 50,000 clones, roughly 57% seen once. This sample comprised PBMCs, obtained after 12 months of ibrutinib treatment. These TCRs come from a human donor with chronic lymphocytic leukemia.

On this clone: At one end the junction does not follow the germline gene, possibly because of a read error. The V call is TRBV5-3, the J call TRBJ2-7, with TRBD2 matching over 14 bases. TRBV5-3 is an ORF for which the function is uncertain. The CDR3 has 15 residues. CDR3 sequence: CASSLTGLAGGEQYF. Here the CDR3 DNA reads TGTGCCAGCAGCTTAACTGGACTAGCGGGAGGCGAGCAGTACTTC.

This clone occurred a few times. The chain combines TRBV6-1 with TRBJ2-1, with D possibly TRBD2 on 6 matching bases. The germline V gene encodes CDR1 MNHNS and CDR2 SASEGT. V gave up 5 bases and J gave up 6 bases, with 14 bases separating them. The CDR3 runs 14 residues. The CDR3 DNA reads TGTGCCAGCAGTACGGGACTGATTTCCAATGAGCAGTTCTTC. Translation: CASSTGLISNEQFF.

This sequence joins TRBV11-2 and TRBJ1-2; no definite D call. The V gene lost 3 bases and the J gene lost 1 base, with 9 bases spanning the gap. This CDR3 is built from 14 residues. CDR1 SGHAT and CDR2 FQNNGV come from the germline V gene. CDR3 sequence reads: CASSFGRYNYGYTF. The CDR3 DNA follows: TGTGCCAGCAGCTTCGGGCGTTATAACTATGGCTACACCTTC.

The rearrangement links TRBV30 to TRBJ2-1, with TRBD1 matching 7 bases. Trimming took 5 bases from V and 7 from J; bases not matched to a gene: 5. CDR1 and CDR2 (germline): GTSNPN, SVGIG (reference sequence). The CDR3 loop spans 12 amino acids. The CDR3 DNA sequence: TGTGCCTGGGACAGGGTGAGGAATGAGCAGTTCTTC. It is translated as CAWDRVRNEQFF.

The chain couples TRBV7-9 to TRBJ2-7; no clear D. Trimming cost V 1 base and J 7 bases, with 14 bases left between them. The CDR3 is 14 amino acids. Germline V gene sequence: CDR1 SEHNR, CDR2 FQNEAQ (reference sequence). The CDR3 coding sequence is TGTGCCAGCAGCTTAGGCACGGGCCCCTCTGAGCAGTACTTC. This translates into CASSLGTGPSEQYF.

This chain uses TRBV28 with TRBJ1-5; TRBD1 aligns across 10 bases. The CDR3 covers 14 residues. Trimming took 7 bases from V and 6 from J; bases not matched to a gene: 6. Germline-derived CDR1 and CDR2 are MDHEN and SYDVKM. CDR3 sequence: CASIDRGRGQPQHF. The CDR3 DNA reads TGTGCCAGCATAGACAGGGGGCGCGGTCAGCCCCAGCATTTT.

V usage is TRBV11-1 and J usage is TRBJ1-5; a weak D match, TRBD1 (6 bases). This CDR3 is built from 15 residues. CDR1 is SGHAT and CDR2 is FQDESV in the germline V gene (reference sequence). V was pared by 2 bases and J by 8 bases, with 16 bases between. The CDR3 nucleotides read TGTGCCAGCAGCTTATATGGACGGGAGGGGGAGCCCCAGCATTTT. Residues: CASSLYGREGEPQHF. Full variable domain (outside the CDR3, taken from reference TRBV11-1 and TRBJ1-5): EAEVAQSPRYKITEKSQAVAFWCDPISGHATLYWYRQILGQGPELLVQFQDESVVDDSQLPKDRFSAERLKGVDSTLKIQPAELGDSAMYLCASSLYGREGEPQHFGDGTRLSIL.

The chain uses TRBV11-2 and TRBJ2-1; D may be TRBD2 (6 bases). The V gene's germline CDR1 is SGHAT and CDR2 FQNNGV. The CDR3 totals 14 residues. Deletions cut 3 bases from V and 6 bases from J, with 12 bases between. The CDR3 nucleotides read TGTGCCAGCAGCTTCGGGGGACGTCGCAATGAGCAGTTCTTC. This translates into CASSFGGRRNEQFF.

V usage is TRBV7-9 and J usage is TRBJ2-7, with 7 bases fitting TRBD1. The CDR3 contains 16 residues. V lost 5 bases, J lost 0 bases, and 10 bases stayed unmatched. Germline CDR1 and CDR2: SEHNR and FQNEAQ (reference sequence). The CDR3 loop reads CASSIPGQTISYEQYF. CDR3 sequence (DNA): TGTGCCAGCAGCATTCCGGGACAGACCATCTCCTACGAGCAGTACTTC.

The chain has TRBV18 and TRBJ1-2; 8 bases fit TRBD1. CDR3 length: 18 residues. Germline values: CDR1 KGHSH, CDR2 LQKENI. The junction had 16 bases not matched to a gene; V was cut back by 4 bases and J by 3 bases. Here the CDR3 DNA reads TGTGCCAGCTCACTAGCTTCATCAAGACTGACAGGGGACTATGGCTACACCTTC. Its protein is CASSLASSRLTGDYGYTF.

The V call is TRBV5-1, the J call TRBJ2-7; 9 bases map to TRBD2. With 0 bases clipped from V and 2 bases from J, the junction kept 3 bases outside the gene matches. The CDR3 covers 15 residues. Germline V CDR1 and CDR2: SGHRS, YFSETQ. This chain's CDR3 is CASSLVASGAYEQYF. In DNA, the CDR3 is TGCGCCAGCAGCTTGGTGGCTAGCGGGGCCTACGAGCAGTACTTC. Full variable domain (outside the CDR3, taken from reference TRBV5-1 and TRBJ2-7): KAGVTQTPRYLIKTRGQQVTLSCSPISGHRSVSWYQQTPGQGLQFLFEYFSETQRNKGNFPGRFSGRQFSNSRSEMNVSTLELGDSALYLCASSLVASGAYEQYFGPGTRLTVT.

The chain uses TRBV19 and TRBJ2-3; weak D call: TRBD2 (6 bases). The V end lost 6 bases, the J end lost 2 bases, and 12 bases lay between the germline ends. There are 14 residues in the CDR3. Germline assignment: CDR1 LNHDA and CDR2 SQIVND (reference sequence). The CDR3 DNA sequence: TGTGCCAGTAGAGGCCGGGGGATCACAGATACGCAGTATTTT. Its protein is CASRGRGITDTQYF.

CDR3 DNA: TGTGCCAGCTCACCAAGGTCTTCTTCCTACAATGAGCAGTTCTTC. It is translated as CASSPRSSSYNEQFF. J is TRBJ2-1 and V is TRBV18; D remains ambiguous. Deletions cut 2 bases from V and 1 base from J, with 9 bases between. CDR3 length: 15 amino acids. The germline CDR1 and CDR2 sequences are KGHSH and LQKENI. Filled out from reference TRBV18 and TRBJ2-1, the complete variable domain reads NAGVMQNPRHLVRRRGQEARLRCSPMKGHSHVYWYRQLPEEGLKFMVYLQKENIIDESGMPKERFSAEFPKEGPSILRIQQVVRGDSAAYFCASSPRSSSYNEQFFGPGTRLTVL.

This clone was observed a handful of times. This sample includes further DNA sequences coding for the same CDR3. The chain combines TRBV28 with TRBJ1-4, with TRBD1 matching 9 bases. The germline CDR1 and CDR2 sequences are MDHEN and SYDVKM. With V trimmed by 6 bases and J by 7 bases, 6 bases remained unmatched. The CDR3 extends over 14 amino acids. The CDR3 region has the DNA TGTGCCAGCAGGTTACAGGGGGCGGGTGAAAAACTGTTTTTT. Translating it yields CASRLQGAGEKLFF.

This clone has a handful of counts. V gene TRBV7-3 combines with J gene TRBJ1-1; D is undetermined. The CDR3 is 13 amino acids. Germline values: CDR1 SGHTA, CDR2 FQGTGA. Trimming pared 5 bases from V and 1 base from J, leaving 8 bases between. CDR3 loop: CASSQTRNTEAFF. The CDR3 nucleotides are TGTGCCAGCAGCCAAACAAGGAACACTGAAGCTTTCTTT.

This clone was observed a handful of times. This chain joins TRBV10-3 and TRBJ2-3; TRBD1 is a possible D gene (5 bases). CDR3 length equals 12 residues. In germline, CDR1 is ENHRY, CDR2 SYGVKD. V lost 2 bases and J lost 10, with 10 bases in between. CDR3 region: CAISERGDSQYF. The CDR3 DNA is TGTGCCATCAGTGAGAGGGGTGACTCGCAGTATTTT.

The gene calls are TRBV27 and TRBJ1-1; possibly TRBD1 for D (5 bases). The CDR3 extends over 15 amino acids. Trimming shortened V by 0 bases and J by 4 bases, and 12 bases separated the two germline ends. The germline V gene has CDR1 MNHEY and CDR2 SMNVEV (reference sequence). The DNA of the CDR3 is TGTGCCAGCAGTTTATCTCCGGGGCAAGGCACTGAAGCTTTCTTT. Protein product: CASSLSPGQGTEAFF.

This chain links TRBV28 with TRBJ1-1; no firm D call. This CDR3 is 13 amino acids long. V was trimmed by 2 bases and J by 1 base, leaving 5 bases between them. The germline gives CDR1 MDHEN, CDR2 SYDVKM. In DNA form, the CDR3 reads TGTGCCAGCAGTTTACTGCGGAACACTGAAGCTTTCTTT. It specifies CASSLLRNTEAFF.

V is TRBV30 and J is TRBJ1-4; TRBD1 is a possible D gene (6 bases). This CDR3 is built from 14 residues. Looked up from germline, CDR1 is GTSNPN and CDR2 is SVGIG (reference sequence). Trimming took off 2 bases at V and 6 bases at J, with 13 bases between the two ends. CDR3 protein: CAWSWGRTHEKLFF. The CDR3, as DNA: TGTGCCTGGAGTTGGGGGCGAACCCATGAAAAACTGTTTTTT.

J is TRBJ1-2 and V is TRBV28; no firm D call. V lost 5 bases and J 3 bases, leaving 25 bases between the germline ends. The germline V gene has CDR1 MDHEN and CDR2 SYDVKM. CDR3 length equals 18 residues. CDR3 coding DNA: TGTGCCAGCAGTGTCCTCGGCAGAAGTACCACAAAATACTATGGCTACACCTTC. It codes for CASSVLGRSTTKYYGYTF.

This clone was counted a few times. This chain joins TRBV29-1 and TRBJ2-5; unclear D gene. Trimming pared 0 bases from V and 7 bases from J, leaving 12 bases between. From germline, CDR1 is SQVTM and CDR2 ANQGSEA. This CDR3 has 13 amino acids. In DNA, the CDR3 is TGCAGCGTTGAAGATAACCTAGAGAGGACCCAGTACTTC. It translates to CSVEDNLERTQYF.

The chain has TRBV2 and TRBJ1-2; D is undetermined. The CDR3 consists of 13 residues. V lost 6 bases, J lost 3 bases, and 11 bases lay in between. CDR1 SNHLY and CDR2 FYNNEI come from the germline V gene. CDR3 in amino acids: CASRPSRDYGYTF. In DNA, the CDR3 is TGTGCCAGCAGACCCTCAAGGGACTATGGCTACACCTTC.

The chain employs TRBV2 and TRBJ2-7, with a weak D call TRBD2 (6 bases). The CDR3 contains 14 residues. V gave up 6 bases and J gave up 5 bases, with 17 bases separating them. Germline CDR1 reads SNHLY; CDR2 reads FYNNEI. CDR3 bases: TGTGCCAGCAGGTTGGGGGGATTAATCCACGAGCAGTACTTC. Its protein is CASRLGGLIHEQYF. The variable domain in full, with the rest retrieved from reference TRBV2 and TRBJ2-7, is EPEVTQTPSHQVTQMGQEVILRCVPISNHLYFYWYRQILGQKVEFLVSFYNNEISEKSEIFDDQFSVERPDGSNFTLKIRSTKLEDSAMYFCASRLGGLIHEQYFGPGTRLTVT.

This clone was counted only a few times. CDR3 region: CASSEAEGRNQPQHF. CDR3 nucleotides: TGTGCCAGCAGTGAAGCGGAAGGTCGCAATCAGCCCCAGCATTTT. The chain uses TRBV2 and TRBJ1-5; D is unresolved. The CDR3 sequence is 15 residues long. The ends were cut back, 0 bases at V and 2 bases at J, with 8 bases in the middle. CDR1 is SNHLY, CDR2 FYNNEI, per germline. The full variable domain, its missing parts supplied by reference TRBV2 and TRBJ1-5, is EPEVTQTPSHQVTQMGQEVILRCVPISNHLYFYWYRQILGQKVEFLVSFYNNEISEKSEIFDDQFSVERPDGSNFTLKIRSTKLEDSAMYFCASSEAEGRNQPQHFGDGTRLSIL.

The CDR3 coding sequence is TGCGCCAGCAGCCTATATATGGACAGAGAGAACACTGAAGCTTTCTTT. It codes for CASSLYMDRENTEAFF. The chain uses TRBV5-1 and TRBJ1-1; D is possibly TRBD1 (6 bases). The CDR3 has 16 amino acids. Germline CDR1 is SGHRS and CDR2 is YFSETQ. The germline V and J ends were trimmed by 4 bases and 1 base, with 17 bases remaining between them.

CDR3 nucleotide sequence: TGTGCCAGCAGCGGGGACAGCATGAACACTGAAGCTTTCTTT. This translates into CASSGDSMNTEAFF. J is TRBJ1-1 and V is TRBV9; 7 nucleotides line up with TRBD1. The CDR3 has 14 residues. The germline V gene has CDR1 SGDLS and CDR2 YYNGEE. Trimming removed 3 bases from V and 0 bases from J; junction bases left unmatched: 2.

This clone has more than one count but fewer than ten. The rearrangement joins TRBV30 to TRBJ2-5; no firm D call. The V gene's germline CDR1 is GTSNPN and CDR2 SVGIG (reference sequence). CDR3 size: 12 residues. V was shortened by 7 bases and J by 4 bases, with 13 bases between the two germline ends. For the CDR3, the DNA is TGTGCCTTATGGAAGGTGGCAGAGACCCAGTACTTC. This codes for CALWKVAETQYF.